This TCR beta chain was recorded in a study of response to subunit inactivated influenza vaccine. This clonotype was recorded once. TCRdb ran MiXCR on the RT-PCR reads and lists one entry per CDR3 protein. Among 500,000 to 700,000 distinct CDR3 sequences listed, 20% to 25% were seen once. V shed 4 bases, J shed 3 bases, and the junction held 7 bases outside the gene matches. The CDR3 covers 15 residues. The germline V gene has CDR1 SGHAT and CDR2 FQNNGV. The same sample was also used in a study of T cells expressing NK-cell markers. According to that study: Production of TCR beta cDNA relied on 5'RACE template switching with UMIs. Researchers got TCR beta repertoires out of sorted CD3+CD56+NKG2C+, CD3+CD56+NKG2C- and CD3+CD56-NKG2C+ T cells. The authors restricted sorting to alpha-beta TCR T cells with an anti-gamma-delta TCR antibody in several experiments. NKG2C+ dominant clonotypes from 6 or 7 donors made up about 1.0-7.5% of CD8+ T cells. These clonotypes additionally ranked first within the CD3+CD56-NKG2C+ fraction of a handful of donors.

The chain couples TRBV11-2 to TRBJ2-7; TRBD1 agrees at 9 bases. This material consisted of CD4+ T cells sorted from PBMCs, taken roughly 13 days after vaccination. The TCR originated in a man aged 45 to 65 who received an inactivated influenza vaccine. The CDR3 sequence is CASSSNRGRHYEQYF. The DNA for the CDR3 is TGTGCCAGCAGCTCCAACAGGGGGCGACACTACGAGCAGTACTTC.